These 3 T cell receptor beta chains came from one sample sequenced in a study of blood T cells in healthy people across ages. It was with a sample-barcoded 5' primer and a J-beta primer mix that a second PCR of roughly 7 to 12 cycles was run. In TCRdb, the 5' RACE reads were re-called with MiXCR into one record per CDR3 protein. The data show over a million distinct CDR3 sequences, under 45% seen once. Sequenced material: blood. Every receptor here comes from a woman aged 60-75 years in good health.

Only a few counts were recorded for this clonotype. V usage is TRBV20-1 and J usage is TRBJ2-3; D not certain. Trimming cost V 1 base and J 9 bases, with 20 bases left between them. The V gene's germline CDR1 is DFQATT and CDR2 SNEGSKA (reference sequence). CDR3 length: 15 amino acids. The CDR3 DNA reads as TGCAGTGCTAGAGTCCAGGCGACTGATTTACGGACGCAGTATTTT. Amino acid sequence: CSARVQATDLRTQYF.

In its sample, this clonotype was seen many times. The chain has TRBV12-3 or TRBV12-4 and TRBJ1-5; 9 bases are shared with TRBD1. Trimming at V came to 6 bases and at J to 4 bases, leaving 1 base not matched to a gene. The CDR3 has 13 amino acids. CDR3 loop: CASRGTGNQPQHF. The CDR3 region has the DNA TGTGCCAGCAGAGGGACAGGGAATCAGCCCCAGCATTTT.

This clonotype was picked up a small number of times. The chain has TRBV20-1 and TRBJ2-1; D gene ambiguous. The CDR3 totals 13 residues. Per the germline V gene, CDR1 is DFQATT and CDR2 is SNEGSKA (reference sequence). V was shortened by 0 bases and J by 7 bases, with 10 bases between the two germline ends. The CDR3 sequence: CSARDRVWNEQFF. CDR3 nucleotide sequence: TGCAGTGCTAGAGATAGGGTTTGGAATGAGCAGTTCTTC.